The present TCR beta chain was sequenced within a study of tumor-infiltrating lymphocytes in primary liver carcinoma (dated by TCRdb to 2015 to 2018). As for the study more broadly: Hepatocellular carcinoma (four) or combined HCC and intrahepatic cholangiocarcinoma (one) was present in the five patients, who were three men and two women aged 30 to 69 years. Repertoires from technical replicates were highly reproducible, with mean shared-clone rates approximately 0.9 and correlation coefficients above 0.95. The approximately 24 tumor region samples were profiled with Agilent mRNA microarrays so that TCRbeta repertoire diversity could be related to the local molecular phenotype. Tumors of the five patients were stage T1-T3 N0M0 with maximum diameters of roughly 4 to 11 cm. Samples yielded roughly 3.5 to 8 million productive TCRbeta reads; read depth did not differ significantly between tissue types. TCRbeta repertoire sequencing, expression microarrays and whole-exome sequencing were combined in the study across five regions of each liver tumor, with adjacent normal tissue and blood also included. TCRbeta repertoire sequencing covered roughly 35 specimens from 5 patients: 25 or so tumor regions, 5 adjacent noncancerous liver tissues and 5 peripheral blood samples.

The paper's findings and limits, for the study overall: Repertoire overlap was higher between tumor regions (mean around 36%) than tumor-adjacent (approximately 17%) or tumor-blood (about 15%) pairs, consistent with antigen-driven expansion. Bulk unsorted samples precluded comparing CD4+ and CD8+ T cell repertoires. Only the TCR beta chain was sequenced, which likely underestimates true repertoire diversity because unpaired alpha chains were not captured. Just about 8-25% of top clones turned up in all five regions of a tumor, which suggests spatial heterogeneity among tumor-infiltrating T cells. The study included only five patients, and the authors note findings should be validated in a larger study. The top 250 clones made up a significantly larger repertoire fraction in tumors than in blood (p = 0.039).

About this clonotype itself: There is no known antigen for this receptor. No base-level quality is on record; no much larger clone is a single base apart.

Total RNA and DNA were co-extracted from about 19-30 mg of bulk tissue with the AllPrep DNA/RNA mini kit, without cell sorting. Roughly five patients with histopathologically diagnosed primary liver carcinoma underwent surgical resection in China between November 2015 and March 2016. Patients had chronic HBV infection and were treatment-naive at sampling. Five spatially separated regions were sampled from each tumor: the superior, inferior, left-lateral and right-lateral poles, plus the tumor centre. More than 75% viable tumor cells were found by histology in every tumor sample. Each fresh piece of tumor and adjacent tissue was cut in two, with one half stored in RNAlater at -80 degrees C and the other half sent for histology. Using a constant-region primer and ProtoScript II reverse transcriptase, TCRbeta-specific cDNA was reverse-transcribed from 500 to 650 ng total RNA. Construction of the TCRbeta libraries relied on three nested rounds of multiplex PCR, following a slightly modified ARM-PCR procedure. Each of the first two PCR rounds ran for roughly 11 cycles and used multiplex TRBV1-TRBV30 forward primers together with a Cbeta reverse primer. A final 25-cycle PCR with Deep VentR polymerase added sample barcodes and Illumina adapters. Before sequencing, amplicons of 200-500 bp were purified from gel using a QIAquick gel extraction kit. An Illumina HiSeq 2500 was used to sequence the TCRbeta amplicons with 250-bp paired-end reads. The authors' analysis ran thus. Trimmomatic v0.33 was used to quality-trim the reads, and FLASH v1.2.11 was used to merge paired reads so that full CDR3 sequences could be recovered. V, D and J germline segments were assigned to the rearranged TCRbeta sequences by MiGEC v1.2.1b. Clonotype statistics, along with Shannon-Wiener diversity indices, were calculated using VDJtools v1.0.0. Except for diversity analysis, only the 250 most abundant clonotypes of each sample were used in subsequent analyses to reduce sampling bias. Using fastp trimming at Q25 and MiXCR clonotype assembly, TCRdb reanalyzed the public sequencing data and kept in-frame beta chains. CDR3 protein sequences are deduplicated, and each keeps its most common genes and DNA. These V and J calls are TCRdb output, not the study's own analysis. The sample yields about 35,000 distinct CDR3 sequences; roughly 80% were counted once. Jointly, the top ten make up about 16% of the sample.

Sequences ENHRY (CDR1) and SYGVKD (CDR2) are obtained from the germline V gene. The germline V and J ends show losses of 4 bases and 6 bases respectively, and no gene match explains 11 bases of the junction. Including cysteine and phenylalanine, the CDR3 has 18 amino acids. Only CDR3 DNA is held: 54 bases, read in frame from base 1. This clonotype was obtained from a man aged 40-49 years with primary liver carcinoma and hepatitis B virus infection. The sequencing sample was made of liver tumor tissue from sampling region 4. The sample's cell subset or site, from its label and the paper: tumor region T4, right-lateral pole. The chain joins TRBV10-3 to TRBJ2-1, and 14 junctional nucleotides match TRBD2. The CDR3 protein: CAISGGFGTSGSVNEQFF. The DNA reads TGTGCCATCAGTGGGGGGTTCGGGACTAGCGGGAGCGTCAATGAGCAGTTCTTC.